This passage covers 8 T cell receptor beta chains from one sample sequenced in a study of T-cell memory formation after mild COVID-19 (dated by TCRdb to the early 2020s). The library relied on 5' RACE. The run used an Illumina NovaSeq 6000. The public reads were reprocessed in TCRdb via fastp at Q25 and MiXCR, keeping in-frame beta chains. Each entry merges the rows of one CDR3 protein and shows their most common DNA and genes. The sample table records 400,000 or so distinct CDR3 sequences; 20% to 25% of these occur just once. Of the sample, around 12% is held by the ten largest clones. Material: PBMCs or a T cell subset sorted from them (not recorded which). The receptors originated from an adult woman who had mild COVID-19 (a few samples of this study predate the infection). The sample titles of this study are shuffled in the database, so cell type and time point are left out; the donor was told from shared clones.

The gene calls are TRBV9 and TRBJ1-2, with TRBD1 matching 8 bases. J gave up 3 bases and V 4 bases, and 14 bases lay outside the gene matches. The CDR3 runs to 17 residues. Germline assignment: CDR1 SGDLS and CDR2 YYNGEE. The CDR3 DNA is TGTGCCAGCAGCTCCTGGGACAGGAGTGGAACGGACTATGGCTACACCTTC. Translating gives CASSSWDRSGTDYGYTF.

The chain combines TRBV29-1 with TRBJ1-2; possible D gene TRBD1, 6 bases. The germline V gene encodes CDR1 SQVTM and CDR2 ANQGSEA. The CDR3 consists of 12 residues. The V and J ends lost 5 bases and 1 base respectively, with 8 bases between them. The CDR3 reads CSVSDSNYGYTF. CDR3 coding DNA: TGCAGCGTTTCGGACAGTAACTATGGCTACACCTTC.

CDR3 nucleotides: TGTGCCAGCAGAGACTTAAACAGGGTGTCCACTGAAGCTTTCTTT. Translation gives CASRDLNRVSTEAFF. V gene TRBV6-1 combines with J gene TRBJ1-1, with D tentatively TRBD1 (6 bases). The length of the CDR3 is 15 residues. Germline CDR1 and CDR2: MNHNS and SASEGT. Deletions cut 6 bases from V and 4 bases from J, with 18 bases between.

This clonotype was observed a single time. The J gene is TRBJ1-2, the V gene TRBV6-6; tentatively, D is TRBD1 (6 bases). The CDR3 sequence is 15 residues long. Trimming removed 5 bases at V and 2 bases at J, with 15 bases between. Germline assignment: CDR1 MNHNY and CDR2 SVGAGI (reference sequence). CDR3 residues: CASSKPGTPNYGYTF. In DNA, the CDR3 is TGTGCCAGCAGTAAACCCGGGACACCAAACTATGGCTACACCTTC.

The chain has TRBV12-5 and TRBJ1-5; 8 positions agree with TRBD1. Germline loops: CDR1 LGHNT, CDR2 FRNRAP. CDR3 length: 17 amino acids. V was clipped by 7 bases and J by 1 base; unmatched bases: 12. As DNA, the CDR3 is TGTGCTAGTGCCGTAGGACAGGGAGGGACGAGCAATCAGCCCCAGCATTTT. Protein: CASAVGQGGTSNQPQHF.

This clonotype showed up just a few times. The V gene is TRBV10-3, the J gene TRBJ2-7, with 7 nucleotides matching TRBD1. The V gene end was trimmed by 6 bases and the J gene end by 3 bases; junction bases not matched to a gene: 8. The CDR3 consists of 14 residues. Germline CDR1 ENHRY, CDR2 SYGVKD. The CDR3 protein is CAIRGRDSLYEQYF. The CDR3 nucleotides read TGTGCCATCAGAGGTCGGGACAGCCTCTACGAGCAGTACTTC.

This clonotype was detected a few times. V and J are TRBV27 and TRBJ2-1, with TRBD2 matching over 11 bases. In germline, CDR1 is MNHEY, CDR2 SMNVEV (reference sequence). There are 17 residues in the CDR3. Trimming removed 9 bases from V and 1 base from J; junction bases left unmatched: 11. CDR3 region: CASRYPTSGTSYNEQFF. The CDR3, as DNA: TGTGCCAGTCGCTACCCGACTAGCGGGACTTCCTACAATGAGCAGTTCTTC.

The rearrangement joins TRBV5-1 to TRBJ1-1, with TRBD1 as a possible D gene (5 bases). The germline CDR1 and CDR2 sequences are SGHRS and YFSETQ. This CDR3 region has 14 residues. With 3 bases removed from V and 4 bases from J, the gap between germline ends came to 13 bases. CDR3 residues: CASSSTKGRTEAFF. The DNA for the CDR3 is TGCGCCAGCAGCTCGACTAAGGGGCGCACTGAAGCTTTCTTT.